This TCR beta chain was documented in a study of cytomegalovirus exposure and HLA in healthy donors. V gave up 5 bases and J gave up 5 bases, with 10 bases separating them. Germline loops: CDR1 KGHSH, CDR2 LQKENI. CDR3 length: 12 amino acids. This clone was recorded once. 60 Vbeta and 13 Jbeta primers were used in PCR. Assay: immunoSEQ multiplex PCR; the TCRdb copy retains only in-frame clones and omits some. The sample lists about 86,000 clones, roughly three quarters occurring once. This chain links TRBV18 with TRBJ2-7, with a possible D match to TRBD1 (5 bases). The receptor comes from a woman aged 40 to 49 in good health and CMV-seropositive. The sample consisted of PBMCs. The CDR3 DNA reads as TGTGCCAGCTCAACCACAGGAAACGAGCAGTACTTC. It is translated as CASSTTGNEQYF.